Listed here are 23 T cell receptor beta chains from one sample, sequenced in a study of shared clonotypes between healthy human individuals (TCRdb year 2020). The library was generated by the immunoSEQ multiplex PCR assay. Entries here come from immuneACCESS through TCRdb and include only in-frame sequences with V and J called. Some clones fail to appear in such tables; in the studies checked, an unresolved V gene covers under half of the shortfall, and the cause of the remainder is unknown. The sample table shows approximately 740,000 clones, and more than 85% are seen once. The biggest ten clones account for approximately 25% of the sample. CD8 naive samples consisted of CD45RO-negative cells that were positively selected for CCR7, yielding a CD45RA+CCR7+ population without TemRA cells. Sequenced sample: naive CD8+ T cells sorted from blood. Per the publication, the cell subset or site label means: CD45RA+CCR7+. These receptors came from a man younger than 40 in good health.

The chain is built from TRBV11-2 and TRBJ2-2, with TRBD1 identical over 8 bases. Germline CDR1 is SGHAT and CDR2 is FQNNGV. The CDR3 has 16 residues. V lost 6 bases, J lost 6 bases, and 12 bases stayed unmatched. In DNA form, the CDR3 reads TGTGCCAGCAGGTCCCGACAGGGGAGGTTAGCCGGGGAGCTGTTTTTT. Protein sequence: CASRSRQGRLAGELFF.

The gene calls are TRBV23-1 and TRBJ2-7; the D gene is possibly TRBD2 (5 bases). TRBV23-1 is filed as an ORF, its function uncertain. CDR3 length: 16 amino acids. V lost 0 bases and J lost 5, with 17 bases in between. Here the CDR3 reads CASSQSIRRPGNEQYF. CDR3 in DNA: TGCGCCAGCAGTCAATCGATTAGGCGGCCGGGGAACGAGCAGTACTTC.

This clone was seen only once. The genes are TRBV28 and TRBJ1-1, with a possible D match to TRBD1 (6 bases). CDR1 MDHEN and CDR2 SYDVKM come from the germline V gene. CDR3 length equals 19 residues. Trimming cost V 1 base and J 1 base, with 22 bases left between them. The CDR3 region has the DNA TGTGCCAGCAGTTTATCCCTGACAGGTTTAGGTACATCGAACACTGAAGCTTTCTTT. This translates into CASSLSLTGLGTSNTEAFF.

This chain connects TRBV7-9 to TRBJ1-4, with D possibly matching TRBD1 (5 bases). The germline V gene has CDR1 SEHNR and CDR2 FQNEAQ (reference sequence). Trimming removed 4 bases from V and 4 bases from J, with 13 bases in between. The CDR3 is 15 residues long. The CDR3 sequence: CASSSPDINNEKLFF. CDR3 in DNA: TGTGCCAGCAGCTCCCCGGACATTAATAATGAAAAACTGTTTTTT.

The chain carries TRBV7-6 and TRBJ2-1; a possible D gene is TRBD2 (6 bases). V lost 3 bases to trimming and J lost 9 bases, with 18 bases between them. CDR1 is SGHVS, CDR2 FNYEAQ, per germline. The CDR3 runs 15 residues. The CDR3 coding sequence is TGTGCCAGCAGCTTGGCCGGGACTTTGAGTAGTGAGCAGTTCTTC. It is translated as CASSLAGTLSSEQFF.

The chain has TRBV6-1 and TRBJ2-7, with D possibly TRBD1 on 5 matching bases. The germline V and J ends were trimmed by 3 bases and 6 bases, with 12 bases remaining between them. The CDR3 is made up of 13 amino acids. The V gene's germline CDR1 is MNHNS and CDR2 SASEGT. The CDR3: CASSDFSGLEQYF. The CDR3 DNA follows: TGTGCCAGCAGTGATTTTTCAGGGCTCGAGCAGTACTTC.

The chain recombines TRBV6-1 with TRBJ2-3, with 8 bases that match TRBD2. The CDR3 runs 15 residues. With 1 base clipped from V and 4 bases from J, the junction kept 4 bases outside the gene matches. Germline CDR1 MNHNS, CDR2 SASEGT. The CDR3 reads CASSEEGAGADTQYF. The CDR3 region has the DNA TGTGCCAGCAGTGAAGAGGGAGCGGGAGCAGATACGCAGTATTTT.

This chain uses TRBV18 with TRBJ1-4; maybe TRBD1 (5 bases). With 2 bases removed from V and 7 bases from J, the gap between germline ends came to 17 bases. The length of the CDR3 is 16 residues. Germline V gene sequence: CDR1 KGHSH, CDR2 LQKENI. This CDR3 is CASSPFRDDRGEKLFF. The DNA for the CDR3 is TGTGCCAGCTCACCATTCCGGGACGATCGGGGTGAAAAACTGTTTTTT.

This clone appeared once. The V gene is TRBV29-1, the J gene TRBJ2-3; D is perhaps TRBD1 (6 bases). Germline V CDR1 and CDR2: SQVTM, ANQGSEA. The V end was cut by 8 bases, the J end by 1 base, with 16 bases between. This CDR3 is built from 14 residues. For the CDR3, the DNA is TGCAGCCCCCCCTCACAGGGACGCACAGATACGCAGTATTTT. Residues: CSPPSQGRTDTQYF.

The gene calls are TRBV4-1 and TRBJ2-2; 11 bases fit TRBD2. V shed 4 bases and J 3 bases; nucleotides not matched to a gene: 1. CDR1 and CDR2 (germline): MGHRA, YSYEKL. This CDR3 contains 15 residues. The CDR3 DNA sequence: TGCGCCAGCAGCCTACTAGCGGGAGACACCGGGGAGCTGTTTTTT. As protein: CASSLLAGDTGELFF.

The J gene is TRBJ2-6, the V gene TRBV30, with no clear D. Trimming removed 4 bases at V and 0 bases at J, with 10 bases between. The CDR3 has 15 residues. Germline CDR1 GTSNPN, CDR2 SVGIG (reference sequence). CDR3 region: CAWIVGDSGANVLTF. CDR3 nucleotide sequence: TGTGCCTGGATCGTAGGCGACTCTGGGGCCAACGTCCTGACTTTC.

V is TRBV9 and J is TRBJ2-3, with a possible D match to TRBD1 (6 bases). V was trimmed by 6 bases and J by 2 bases, leaving 13 bases between them. Germline V gives CDR1 SGDLS, CDR2 YYNGEE. The CDR3 is made up of 14 amino acids. The CDR3 is CASTGASDTDTQYF. The CDR3 DNA is TGTGCCAGCACAGGGGCTTCTGACACAGATACGCAGTATTTT. Full variable domain (remainder filled in from reference TRBV9 and TRBJ2-3): DSGVTQTPKHLITATGQRVTLRCSPRSGDLSVYWYQQSLDQGLQFLIQYYNGEERAKGNILERFSAQQFPDLHSELNLSSLELGDSALYFCASTGASDTDTQYFGPGTRLTVL.

The rearrangement uses TRBV27 and TRBJ1-3; D is unclear. The CDR3 runs 14 residues. CDR1 MNHEY and CDR2 SMNVEV come from the germline V gene (reference sequence). Trimming took off 6 bases at V and 3 bases at J, with 12 bases between the two ends. The CDR3 bases are TGTGCCAGCAGCGCCGCGGGGTTTGGAAACACCATATATTTT. This encodes CASSAAGFGNTIYF.

The chain carries TRBV2 and TRBJ2-7, with 8 bases matching TRBD2. V lost 10 bases to trimming and J lost 3 bases; unmatched junction nucleotides: 8. CDR3 size: 13 residues. The germline CDR1 and CDR2 sequences are SNHLY and FYNNEI. CDR3 loop: CATGAGVDYEQYF. The CDR3 DNA follows: TGTGCCACCGGAGCGGGAGTTGACTACGAGCAGTACTTC. Full variable domain (outside the CDR3, taken from reference TRBV2 and TRBJ2-7): EPEVTQTPSHQVTQMGQEVILRCVPISNHLYFYWYRQILGQKVEFLVSFYNNEISEKSEIFDDQFSVERPDGSNFTLKIRSTKLEDSAMYFCATGAGVDYEQYFGPGTRLTVT.

The chain joins TRBV6-5 to TRBJ1-1; D perhaps matches TRBD1 (5 bases). CDR3 size: 13 residues. V was shortened by 6 bases and J by 5 bases, with 13 bases between the two germline ends. CDR1 is MNHEY and CDR2 is SVGAGI in the germline V gene. The CDR3 here is CASSTQGVTEAFF. CDR3 coding DNA: TGTGCCAGCAGCACTCAGGGTGTGACTGAAGCTTTCTTT.

This chain links TRBV29-1 with TRBJ1-1, with a possible D match to TRBD1 (5 bases). V lost 3 bases and J 2 bases, leaving 13 bases between the germline ends. Germline V gives CDR1 SQVTM, CDR2 ANQGSEA. CDR3 length: 14 residues. CDR3 sequence reads: CSVDSGHHNTEAFF. In DNA form, the CDR3 reads TGCAGCGTTGATTCCGGACACCATAACACTGAAGCTTTCTTT.

The chain couples TRBV4-3 to TRBJ2-4; 8 bases match TRBD2. This CDR3 region has 13 residues. Germline CDR1 is LGHNA and CDR2 is YSLEER. V lost 0 bases and J lost 8; bases outside the gene matches: 0. CDR3 DNA: TGCGCCAGCAGCCAAGACGGGAGGGACATTCAGTACTTC. This encodes CASSQDGRDIQYF.

This clone was recorded a few times. CDR3 sequence: CASSQGWAGNQETQYF. The CDR3 nucleotides read TGCGCCAGCAGCCAAGGTTGGGCCGGGAACCAAGAGACCCAGTACTTC. The V and J genes are TRBV4-1 and TRBJ2-5, with a possible D match to TRBD2 (5 bases). The CDR3 totals 16 residues. The V gene's germline CDR1 is MGHRA and CDR2 YSYEKL. Deletions cut 1 base from V and 0 bases from J, with 12 bases between.

The rearrangement joins TRBV15 to TRBJ2-7, with TRBD1 matching 9 bases. The V and J ends lost 0 bases and 3 bases, in that order; junction bases with no gene match: 12. This CDR3 contains 18 residues. Per the germline V gene, CDR1 is LNHNV and CDR2 is YYDKDF (reference sequence). CDR3 in amino acids: CATSREWTGDSTVYEQYF. CDR3 sequence (DNA): TGTGCCACCAGCAGAGAGTGGACAGGGGATAGTACGGTCTACGAGCAGTACTTC.

The V call is TRBV28, the J call TRBJ1-5; no clear D. Germline V gives CDR1 MDHEN, CDR2 SYDVKM. V gave up 6 bases and J gave up 2 bases, with 14 bases separating them. The CDR3 consists of 15 residues. In nucleotides, the CDR3 is TGTGCCAGCAGCTGGACGGTAAAAGGCAATCAGCCCCAGCATTTT. It specifies CASSWTVKGNQPQHF.

This rearrangement joins TRBV6-5 to TRBJ2-5; tentatively, D is TRBD1 (8 bases). Trimming cost V 0 bases and J 4 bases, with 15 bases left between them. CDR1 and CDR2 (germline): MNHEY, SVGAGI. The CDR3 sequence is 16 residues long. CDR3 residues: CASSYSTGGDGETQYF. The CDR3 DNA follows: TGTGCCAGCAGTTACTCAACAGGGGGGGATGGAGAGACCCAGTACTTC.

The chain links TRBV7-9 to TRBJ2-1; D uncertain. The CDR3 has 19 amino acids. V gave up 4 bases and J gave up 0 bases, with 22 bases separating them. Germline V CDR1 and CDR2: SEHNR, FQNEAQ (reference sequence). CDR3 protein: CASSSRRRGPRSSYNEQFF. In DNA, the CDR3 is TGTGCCAGCAGCTCTCGGAGACGAGGACCCCGGAGCTCCTACAATGAGCAGTTCTTC.

As concerns this clone: Other DNA sequences of this sample code for an identical CDR3. DNA of the CDR3: TGTGCCAGCGCGGGCAATGAGCAGTTCTTC. Protein: CASAGNEQFF. The chain has TRBV9 and TRBJ2-1, with a tentative D call TRBD2 (5 bases). Trimming took 7 bases from V and 6 from J, leaving 5 bases between them. CDR3 length: 10 residues. Germline CDR1 is SGDLS and CDR2 is YYNGEE.